This T cell receptor beta chain was recorded in a study of neoadjuvant anti-PD-1 for oral cavity cancer. The CDR3 is 16 amino acids. CDR1 is KGHSH, CDR2 LQKENI, per germline. V lost 6 bases to trimming and J lost 7 bases; unmatched junction nucleotides: 17. TCRdb keeps only in-frame clones here, not all; method: immunoSEQ multiplex PCR. The data hold under 14,000 clones, with roughly half observed a single time. The rearrangement links TRBV18 to TRBJ1-2; the match to TRBD1 covers 7 bases. Sequencing used tumor tissue, obtained before nivolumab (anti-PD-1) treatment. The clonotype comes from a person aged 35 to 85 with oral cavity squamous cell carcinoma. CDR3 nucleotide sequence: TGTGCCAGCTCGTTGGGGAGCGGGGACAGAACTATTGGCTACACCTTC. This sequence encodes CASSLGSGDRTIGYTF. Using reference TRBV18 and TRBJ1-2 for the parts outside the CDR3, the full variable domain is NAGVMQNPRHLVRRRGQEARLRCSPMKGHSHVYWYRQLPEEGLKFMVYLQKENIIDESGMPKERFSAEFPKEGPSILRIQQVVRGDSAAYFCASSLGSGDRTIGYTFGSGTRLTVV.